Below, one T cell receptor (beta chain) is given with its context. The data stem from a study of OX40 agonist ivuxolimab in advanced cancers. Repertoires were generated with immunoSEQ multiplex PCR, while TCRdb's copy carries only in-frame clones and drops some. This table has some 54,000 clones, around 85% appearing once. This CDR3 contains 13 residues. From germline, CDR1 is SGHTA and CDR2 FQGTGA. V was cut by 2 bases and J by 8 bases, with 10 bases left in between. The chain joins TRBV7-3 to TRBJ2-1; no definite D call. The TCR sequence derives from an adult with an advanced solid tumor such as melanoma, head and neck, liver or kidney cancer. The sequencing used CD4+ or CD8+ T cells sorted from blood, collected in a trial of the OX40 agonist ivuxolimab. CDR3 DNA sequence: TGTGCCAGCAGCTTATTGGAATCGTATGAGCAGTTCTTC. Amino acid sequence: CASSLLESYEQFF.